These T cell receptor beta chains were read from a single sample in a study of post-analysis software for immune sequencing data. From the PCR reads, TCRdb called clonotypes with MiXCR, one entry per CDR3 protein. The sample includes roughly 650,000 distinct CDR3 sequences, over 45% of them seen just once. Specimen: blood. The receptor source for this set is a girl aged 2 to 10 with multiple sclerosis. Each CDR3 is given with its conserved first and last residue. A D gene is named only where the DNA matches it firmly. Clone size is stated in some rows and not others, as once, few, many or a class when expanded.

cdr3_length	v_call	j_call	d_call	clone_size	cdr3_aa	cdr3_nt
13	TRBV30	TRBJ1-5	NA	few	CAWSARAGQPQHF	TGTGCCTGGAGTGCCAGGGCCGGTCAGCCCCAGCATTTT
16	TRBV6-2/TRBV6-3	TRBJ2-1	NA	NA	CASSFVAASSYNEQFF	TGTGCCAGCAGTTTCGTAGCGGCGAGCTCCTACAATGAGCAGTTCTTC
21	TRBV20-1	TRBJ2-1	TRBD2	NA	CSARAIAGTSGGAVGYNEQFF	TGCAGTGCTAGAGCCATTGCCGGGACTAGCGGGGGGGCAGTGGGCTACAATGAGCAGTTCTTC
14	TRBV6-2/TRBV6-3	TRBJ2-6	NA	NA	CASSPSGGANVLTF	TGTGCCAGCAGTCCCTCGGGGGGGGCCAACGTCCTGACTTTC
14	TRBV12-3/TRBV12-4	TRBJ2-3	TRBD2	NA	CASTPAGGADTQYF	TGTGCCAGCACCCCAGCGGGAGGGGCAGATACGCAGTATTTT
16	TRBV7-9	TRBJ2-4	NA	NA	CASSLGGARAKNIQYF	TGTGCCAGCAGCTTAGGAGGGGCACGAGCCAAAAACATTCAGTACTTC
15	TRBV11-2	TRBJ2-1	TRBD1	NA	CASSLGPGGPDEQFF	TGTGCCAGCAGCTTAGGCCCAGGGGGACCAGATGAGCAGTTCTTC
17	TRBV7-3	TRBJ2-7	NA	NA	CASSLTGMGAAAYEQYF	TGTGCCAGCAGCTTAACGGGTATGGGAGCCGCAGCCTACGAGCAGTACTTC
13	TRBV7-9	TRBJ2-1	NA	few	CASSSGQSDEQFF	TGTGCCAGCAGCTCAGGACAGTCTGATGAGCAGTTCTTC
14	TRBV29-1	TRBJ2-7	TRBD2	few	CSVEVAGGSYEQYF	TGCAGCGTTGAAGTAGCGGGAGGGAGCTACGAGCAGTACTTC